The 29 T cell receptor beta chains below were found in one sample sequenced in a study of blood T cell repertoires in COVID-19. Sequencing was performed with immunoSEQ multiplex PCR; in TCRdb, only in-frame clones are kept and a portion is missing. The table has 150,000 or so clones, about 80% seen once; the top ten hold about 0.58%. The sample was peripheral blood. The receptors were gathered from a man aged 60 to 75 with acute or convalescent COVID-19.

The chain recombines TRBV7-2 with TRBJ2-7, with 8 bases identical to TRBD2. The V gene end was trimmed by 5 bases and the J gene end by 5 bases; junction bases not matched to a gene: 11. The CDR3 loop spans 15 amino acids. CDR1 SGHTA and CDR2 FQGNSA come from the germline V gene. CDR3 DNA: TGTGCCAGCAGCCCAAGGGGCGGGAGGTTCAACGAGCAGTACTTC. It yields the protein CASSPRGGRFNEQYF.

The chain recombines TRBV2 with TRBJ2-3, with 16 positions matching TRBD2. From germline, CDR1 is SNHLY and CDR2 FYNNEI. The CDR3 covers 17 residues. V was pared by 6 bases and J by 4 bases, with 7 bases of the junction left unmatched. CDR3 amino acids: CASRPGLAGGGADTQYF. The CDR3, as DNA: TGTGCCAGCAGGCCGGGACTAGCGGGAGGGGGAGCAGATACGCAGTATTTT.

V usage is TRBV9 and J usage is TRBJ2-2; 8 bases align to TRBD2. The junction had 9 bases not matched to a gene; V was cut back by 0 bases and J by 8 bases. Looked up from germline, CDR1 is SGDLS and CDR2 is YYNGEE. The CDR3 is 16 amino acids. CDR3 amino acids: CASSVAGRAAAGELFF. For the CDR3, the DNA is TGTGCCAGCAGCGTAGCCGGGAGGGCCGCCGCTGGGGAGCTGTTTTTT.

The rearrangement links TRBV7-9 to TRBJ2-1; D possibly corresponds to TRBD2 (7 bases). From germline, CDR1 is SEHNR and CDR2 FQNEAQ (reference sequence). The V end lost 0 bases, the J end lost 3 bases, and 12 bases lay between the germline ends. The CDR3 runs 16 residues. The DNA of the CDR3 is TGTGCCAGCAGCTTAGCGCGAGGGGGGGTCTACAATGAGCAGTTCTTC. Its protein product is CASSLARGGVYNEQFF.

The chain uses TRBV28 and TRBJ2-7; 8 nucleotides line up with TRBD1. The CDR3 is 14 amino acids. V gave up 7 bases and J gave up 2 bases; unmatched junction bases: 7. In germline, CDR1 is MDHEN, CDR2 SYDVKM. In DNA form, the CDR3 reads TGTGCCAGCATAAAGGACAGGGTCACCTACGAGCAGTACTTC. It encodes CASIKDRVTYEQYF.

The chain couples TRBV6-5 to TRBJ2-7; perhaps TRBD1 as D (5 bases). Between the trimmed V and J ends, which lost 11 bases and 4 bases, there was a span of 15 bases. This CDR3 spans 12 amino acids. The germline gives CDR1 MNHEY, CDR2 SVGAGI. CDR3 nucleotide sequence: TGTGCCCTGGAGACAGTTTTTTACGAGCAGTACTTC. Amino acids: CALETVFYEQYF.

About this clone: The conserved phenylalanine or tryptophan is not found at the CDR3 terminus, so this likely reflects a read error. No DNA is shown, since the ends of the CDR3 on it are uncertain; the CDR3 is the one TCRdb lists. The genes are TRBV24-1 and TRBJ2-7; the D call of TRBD1 is as the table states it, not checked on the DNA. Counting both end residues, the CDR3 totals 12 amino acids. Germline assignment: CDR1 KGHDR and CDR2 SFDVKD. The CDR3 reads CATSNTITGEII.

The rearrangement uses TRBV12-5 and TRBJ2-2; 9 bases agree with TRBD1. From germline, CDR1 is LGHNT and CDR2 FRNRAP. This CDR3 comprises 17 residues. V was clipped by 6 bases and J by 6 bases; unmatched bases: 14. The CDR3 region is CASGPPGTGKSSGELFF. For the CDR3, the DNA is TGTGCTAGTGGGCCTCCCGGGACAGGGAAATCTTCCGGGGAGCTGTTTTTT.

CDR3 amino acids: CASSQELGYPRTYEQYF. DNA for the CDR3: TGTGCCAGCAGCCAAGAATTGGGCTACCCGAGGACTTACGAGCAGTACTTC. V is TRBV3-1 (or the pseudogene TRBV3-2) and J is TRBJ2-7, with a possible D match to TRBD2 (5 bases). CDR1 is LGHDT and CDR2 is YNNKEL in the germline V gene (reference sequence). V lost 0 bases and J lost 4, with 19 bases in between. The CDR3 is 17 amino acids.

This clone has a single count. The chain recombines TRBV5-5 with TRBJ2-3, with TRBD1 matching 8 bases. The CDR3 extends over 14 amino acids. Germline V gene lookup returns CDR1 SGHKS and CDR2 YYEKEE (reference sequence). Unmatched junction bases numbered 4, after V lost 4 bases and J lost 3 bases. The chain's CDR3 is CASSRRTGTDTQYF. The DNA for the CDR3 is TGTGCCAGCAGCCGTAGGACAGGGACAGATACGCAGTATTTT. Looking up the rest from reference TRBV5-5 and TRBJ2-3 gives the full variable domain: DAGVTQSPTHLIKTRGQQVTLRCSPISGHKSVSWYQQVLGQGPQFIFQYYEKEERGRGNFPDRFSARQFPNYSSELNVNALLLGDSALYLCASSRRTGTDTQYFGPGTRLTVL.

In this sample, this clone turned up many times. The J gene is TRBJ1-5, the V gene TRBV27; 8 nucleotides agree with TRBD1. Looked up from germline, CDR1 is MNHEY and CDR2 is SMNVEV (reference sequence). V gave up 4 bases and J gave up 6 bases; unmatched junction bases: 5. The CDR3 extends over 14 amino acids. In DNA, the CDR3 is TGTGCCAGCAGTTACGGACAGGGCGGTCAGCCCCAGCATTTT. Amino acid sequence: CASSYGQGGQPQHF.

CDR3 sequence (DNA): TGTGCCAGCAGTGTCACAGGGATCACTGAAGCTTTCTTT. It specifies CASSVTGITEAFF. The genes are TRBV2 and TRBJ1-1; tentatively, D is TRBD1 (6 bases). Deletions cut 4 bases from V and 4 bases from J, with 10 bases between. Germline V gives CDR1 SNHLY, CDR2 FYNNEI. This CDR3 spans 13 amino acids.

V gene TRBV30 combines with J gene TRBJ2-5; 7 bases fit TRBD2. This CDR3 spans 17 amino acids. Germline loops: CDR1 GTSNPN, CDR2 SVGIG (reference sequence). Unmatched junction bases numbered 11, after V lost 0 bases and J lost 1 base. The CDR3, as DNA: TGTGCCTGGAGTGTACCGAATCGCGGGGGATTCCAAGAGACCCAGTACTTC. It translates to CAWSVPNRGGFQETQYF. Drawing the rest from reference TRBV30 and TRBJ2-5, the complete variable domain is SQTIHQWPATLVQPVGSPLSLECTVEGTSNPNLYWYRQAAGRGLQLLFYSVGIGQISSEVPQNLSASRPQDRQFILSSKKLLLSDSGFYLCAWSVPNRGGFQETQYFGPGTRLLVL.

The CDR3: CASSWGSTGELFF. The CDR3 nucleotides read TGTGCCAGCAGCTGGGGCAGCACCGGGGAGCTGTTTTTT. The V call is TRBV9, the J call TRBJ2-2; tentatively, D is TRBD1 (5 bases). The CDR3 sequence is 13 residues long. The V gene lost 4 bases and the J gene lost 4 bases, with 8 bases spanning the gap. Germline V CDR1 and CDR2: SGDLS, YYNGEE.

The V and J genes are TRBV6-4 and TRBJ2-1; 9 positions agree with TRBD2. Germline assignment: CDR1 MRHNA and CDR2 SNTAGT. The V segment lost 6 bases and the J segment 6 bases; nucleotides outside the gene matches: 6. There are 14 residues in the CDR3. The CDR3 DNA reads as TGTGCCAGCAGGCCGCGGGGGGGCTCCAATGAGCAGTTCTTC. Encoded protein: CASRPRGGSNEQFF.

The V call is TRBV7-8, the J call TRBJ2-5, with TRBD2 matching over 15 bases. This CDR3 is built from 16 residues. V lost 1 base and J lost 5; bases outside the gene matches: 2. Germline V gene data show CDR1 as SGHVS and CDR2 as FQNEAQ. CDR3: CASSLGTSGGVETQYF. The DNA of the CDR3 is TGTGCCAGCAGCTTAGGGACTAGCGGGGGGGTTGAGACCCAGTACTTC.

This chain links TRBV7-9 with TRBJ2-5, with 13 bases that match TRBD2. Looked up from germline, CDR1 is SEHNR and CDR2 is FQNEAQ (reference sequence). Trimming at V came to 5 bases and at J to 5 bases, leaving 14 bases not matched to a gene. This CDR3 is 18 amino acids long. In nucleotides, the CDR3 is TGTGCCAGCAGCCGACTTGGGACTAGCGGGACTGGATGGGAGACCCAGTACTTC. Its protein product is CASSRLGTSGTGWETQYF.

The chain links TRBV19 to TRBJ1-5; unclear D gene. CDR1 is LNHDA and CDR2 is SQIVND in the germline V gene (reference sequence). With 2 bases removed from V and 4 bases from J, the gap between germline ends came to 6 bases. This CDR3 comprises 13 residues. CDR3 nucleotides: TGTGCCAGTAGTATAAACGGGAATCAGCCCCAGCATTTT. As protein: CASSINGNQPQHF.

This chain joins TRBV4-3 and TRBJ2-1, with a tentative D call TRBD1 (5 bases). Germline values: CDR1 LGHNA, CDR2 YSLEER. This CDR3 has 15 residues. V was trimmed by 1 base and J by 8 bases, leaving 15 bases between them. CDR3 bases: TGCGCCAGCAGCCAAGGTACAGGCCACTGGGATGAGCAGTTCTTC. It specifies CASSQGTGHWDEQFF.

V usage is TRBV7-2 and J usage is TRBJ1-6; perhaps TRBD1 as D (6 bases). Germline assignment: CDR1 SGHTA and CDR2 FQGNSA. V was trimmed by 11 bases and J by 9 bases, leaving 23 bases between them. This CDR3 spans 15 amino acids. Written as DNA, the CDR3 is TGTGCCGGCAAAAACCCCAGGGGCTCTGGTTCACCCCTCCACTTT. Protein: CAGKNPRGSGSPLHF.

This clone was detected a few times. This sequence joins TRBV27 and TRBJ2-7; TRBD1 agrees at 9 bases. Germline CDR1 reads MNHEY; CDR2 reads SMNVEV (reference sequence). CDR3 length: 15 amino acids. The ends lost 6 bases at V and 5 bases at J; junction bases unmatched: 11. The CDR3 nucleotides are TGTGCCAGCAGCCGCGGTATGGGACAGGGAAACGAGCAGTACTTC. This translates into CASSRGMGQGNEQYF.

This clone was seen only once. This chain links TRBV2 with TRBJ2-6; D gene unclear. Germline V gene data show CDR1 as SNHLY and CDR2 as FYNNEI. The CDR3 spans 13 residues. Trimming took 6 bases from V and 0 from J, leaving 3 bases between them. CDR3 sequence reads: CASRSSGANVLTF. The CDR3 DNA is TGTGCCAGCAGGAGCTCTGGGGCCAACGTCCTGACTTTC.

The genes are TRBV5-1 and TRBJ1-2; 7 bases agree with TRBD1. Germline values: CDR1 SGHRS, CDR2 YFSETQ. The CDR3 runs 17 residues. V was pared by 4 bases and J by 1 base, with 13 bases of the junction left unmatched. CDR3 sequence reads: CASSRRGPSELNYGYTF. The CDR3, as DNA: TGCGCCAGCAGCAGAAGGGGGCCCTCCGAACTTAACTATGGCTACACCTTC.

CDR3 region: CASSSAVSGSGNTIYF. The DNA of the CDR3 is TGTGCCAGCAGCTCCGCCGTCTCAGGCTCTGGAAACACCATATATTTT. V usage is TRBV2 and J usage is TRBJ1-3; D is unresolved. V lost 6 bases and J lost 0, with 15 bases in between. Germline V gene sequence: CDR1 SNHLY, CDR2 FYNNEI. CDR3 size: 16 residues.

The CDR3 reads CASSIGSGGSEQYF. CDR3 sequence (DNA): TGTGCCAGCAGTATCGGATCGGGAGGTAGTGAGCAGTACTTC. The chain carries TRBV9 and TRBJ2-7; 7 positions agree with TRBD2. The CDR3 has 14 amino acids. Germline V CDR1 and CDR2: SGDLS, YYNGEE. V was clipped by 5 bases and J by 7 bases; unmatched bases: 12.

This clone was seen a few times. The chain recombines TRBV2 with TRBJ1-5, with 7 bases lining up with TRBD1. Per the germline V gene, CDR1 is SNHLY and CDR2 is FYNNEI. V lost 4 bases, J lost 5 bases, and 8 bases stayed unmatched. The CDR3 has 15 residues. Here the CDR3 DNA reads TGTGCCAGCAGTGGTAGAGGGGGCGGGGATCAGCCCCAGCATTTT. Translation gives CASSGRGGGDQPQHF.

The CDR3 spells CASSPDRFNQPQHF. DNA for the CDR3: TGTGCCAGCAGCCCCGACAGGTTCAATCAGCCCCAGCATTTT. The chain has TRBV28 and TRBJ1-5, with a weak D call TRBD1 (6 bases). From germline, CDR1 is MDHEN and CDR2 SYDVKM. V was clipped by 6 bases and J by 3 bases, with 12 bases between them. CDR3 length equals 14 residues.

V is TRBV28 and J is TRBJ2-5, with TRBD1 matching 7 bases. V dropped 2 bases and J dropped 7; count of bases not matched to a gene: 1. The CDR3 length is 12 residues. Germline V CDR1 and CDR2: MDHEN, SYDVKM. CDR3 DNA: TGTGCCAGCAGTTTAGAGGGGGCGACCCAGTACTTC. It yields the protein CASSLEGATQYF.

V usage is TRBV5-1 and J usage is TRBJ1-3, with a tentative D call TRBD1 (5 bases). The CDR3 is 16 residues long. CDR1 and CDR2 from the germline V gene are SGHRS and YFSETQ. V was clipped by 1 base and J by 0 bases, with 11 bases between them. CDR3 sequence reads: CASSLSGGDSGNTIYF. DNA for the CDR3: TGCGCCAGCAGCTTGAGCGGGGGGGACTCTGGAAACACCATATATTTT. The variable domain in full, completed from reference TRBV5-1 and TRBJ1-3, reads KAGVTQTPRYLIKTRGQQVTLSCSPISGHRSVSWYQQTPGQGLQFLFEYFSETQRNKGNFPGRFSGRQFSNSRSEMNVSTLELGDSALYLCASSLSGGDSGNTIYFGEGSWLTVV.